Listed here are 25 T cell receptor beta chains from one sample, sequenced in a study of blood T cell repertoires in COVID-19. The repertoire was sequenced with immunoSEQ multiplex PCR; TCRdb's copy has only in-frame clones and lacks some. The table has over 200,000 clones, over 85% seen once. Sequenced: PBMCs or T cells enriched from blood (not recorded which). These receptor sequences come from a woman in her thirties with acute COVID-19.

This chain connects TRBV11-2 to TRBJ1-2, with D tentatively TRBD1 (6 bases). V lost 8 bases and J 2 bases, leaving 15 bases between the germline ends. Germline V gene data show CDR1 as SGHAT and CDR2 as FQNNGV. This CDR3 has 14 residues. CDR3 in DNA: TGTGCCAGCCGTGCGGGGGGGCAGAACTATGGCTACACCTTC. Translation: CASRAGGQNYGYTF.

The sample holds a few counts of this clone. The CDR3: CASSQRGAGTDTQYF. Here the CDR3 DNA reads TGTGCCAGCAGCCAACGGGGGGCGGGTACAGATACGCAGTATTTT. The chain combines TRBV3-1 (or the pseudogene TRBV3-2) with TRBJ2-3; possible D gene TRBD2, 7 bases. The V and J ends lost 2 bases and 3 bases respectively, with 12 bases between them. Germline V lookup: CDR1 LGHDT, CDR2 YNNKEL (reference sequence). This CDR3 contains 15 residues.

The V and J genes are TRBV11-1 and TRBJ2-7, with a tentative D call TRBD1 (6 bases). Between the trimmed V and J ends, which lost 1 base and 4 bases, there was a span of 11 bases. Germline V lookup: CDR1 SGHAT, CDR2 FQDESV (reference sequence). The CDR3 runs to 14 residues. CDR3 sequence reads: CASSLDRDTYEQYF. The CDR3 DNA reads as TGTGCCAGCAGCTTAGACCGGGACACTTACGAGCAGTACTTC.

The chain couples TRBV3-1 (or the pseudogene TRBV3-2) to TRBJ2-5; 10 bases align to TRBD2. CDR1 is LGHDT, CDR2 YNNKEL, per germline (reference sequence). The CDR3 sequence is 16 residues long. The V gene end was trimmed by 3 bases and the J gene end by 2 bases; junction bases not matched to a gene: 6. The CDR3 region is CASSQPSGGGQETQYF. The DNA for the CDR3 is TGTGCCAGCAGCCAGCCTAGCGGGGGCGGGCAAGAGACCCAGTACTTC.

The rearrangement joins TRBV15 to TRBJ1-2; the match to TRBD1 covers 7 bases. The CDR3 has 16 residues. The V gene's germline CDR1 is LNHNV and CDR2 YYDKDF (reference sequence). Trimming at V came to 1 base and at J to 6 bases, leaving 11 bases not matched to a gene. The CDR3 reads CATSRGGTGVRHGYTF. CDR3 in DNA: TGTGCCACCAGCAGAGGGGGAACAGGGGTTCGGCATGGCTACACCTTC.

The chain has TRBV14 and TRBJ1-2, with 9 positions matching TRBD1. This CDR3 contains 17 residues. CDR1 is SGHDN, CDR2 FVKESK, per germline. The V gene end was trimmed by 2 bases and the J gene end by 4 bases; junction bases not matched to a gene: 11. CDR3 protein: CASSQSDRDRDFYGYTF. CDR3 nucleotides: TGTGCCAGCAGCCAATCCGACCGGGACAGGGATTTCTATGGCTACACCTTC.

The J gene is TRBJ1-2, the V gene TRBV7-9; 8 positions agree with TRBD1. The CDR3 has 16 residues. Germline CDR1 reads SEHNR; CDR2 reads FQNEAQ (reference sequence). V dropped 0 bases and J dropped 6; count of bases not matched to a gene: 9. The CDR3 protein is CASSLAVGQGANGYTF. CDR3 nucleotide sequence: TGTGCCAGCAGCTTAGCGGTCGGGCAGGGGGCGAATGGCTACACCTTC.

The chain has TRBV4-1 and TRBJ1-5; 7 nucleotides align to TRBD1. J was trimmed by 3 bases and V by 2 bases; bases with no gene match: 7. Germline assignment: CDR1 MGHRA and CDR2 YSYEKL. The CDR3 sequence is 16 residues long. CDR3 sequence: CASSQTPGQYNQPQHF. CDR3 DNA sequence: TGCGCCAGCAGCCAAACCCCGGGACAGTACAATCAGCCCCAGCATTTT.

CDR3 sequence (DNA): TGCGCCAGCAGTGAGTGGCGGGGGGCCACTTACAATGAGCAGTTCTTC. It is translated as CASSEWRGATYNEQFF. The chain carries TRBV10-1 and TRBJ2-1; TRBD2 aligns across 8 bases. V was clipped by 1 base and J by 4 bases; unmatched bases: 6. The germline V gene has CDR1 WNHNN and CDR2 SYGVQD (reference sequence). The CDR3 sequence is 16 residues long.

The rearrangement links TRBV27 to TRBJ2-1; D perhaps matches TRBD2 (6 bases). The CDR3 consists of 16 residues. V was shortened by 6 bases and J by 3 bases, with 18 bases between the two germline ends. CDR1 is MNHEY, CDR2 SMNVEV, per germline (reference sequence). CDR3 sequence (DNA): TGTGCCAGCAGGTCAATCCGGGACTCATTCTACAATGAGCAGTTCTTC. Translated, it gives CASRSIRDSFYNEQFF.

CDR3 residues: CASSSPRQGANGYTF. The DNA of the CDR3 is TGTGCCAGCAGCTCGCCGAGACAGGGGGCGAATGGCTACACCTTC. The rearrangement links TRBV7-9 to TRBJ1-2; TRBD1 matches 10 bases. J lost 6 bases, V lost 4 bases, and 8 bases had no gene match. Germline loops: CDR1 SEHNR, CDR2 FQNEAQ (reference sequence). This CDR3 spans 15 amino acids.

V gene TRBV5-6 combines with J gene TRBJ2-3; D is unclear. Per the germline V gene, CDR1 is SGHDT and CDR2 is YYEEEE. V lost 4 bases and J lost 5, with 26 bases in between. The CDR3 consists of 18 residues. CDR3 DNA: TGTGCCAGCAGCCTCAACCCCTCGGAGTTCCCCCGAGAAGATACGCAGTATTTT. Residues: CASSLNPSEFPREDTQYF.

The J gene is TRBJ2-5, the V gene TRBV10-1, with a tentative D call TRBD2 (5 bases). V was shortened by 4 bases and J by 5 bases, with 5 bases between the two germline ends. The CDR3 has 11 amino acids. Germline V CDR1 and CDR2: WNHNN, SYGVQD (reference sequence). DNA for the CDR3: TGCGCCAGCAGTGGAGGGGAGACCCAGTACTTC. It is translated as CASSGGETQYF.

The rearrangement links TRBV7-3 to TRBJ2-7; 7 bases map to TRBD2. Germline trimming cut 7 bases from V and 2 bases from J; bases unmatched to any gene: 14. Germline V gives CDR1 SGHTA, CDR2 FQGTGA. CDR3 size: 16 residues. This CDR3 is CASTLGIAGDTYEQYF. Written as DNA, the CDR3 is TGTGCCAGCACCCTAGGGATAGCGGGCGATACCTACGAGCAGTACTTC.

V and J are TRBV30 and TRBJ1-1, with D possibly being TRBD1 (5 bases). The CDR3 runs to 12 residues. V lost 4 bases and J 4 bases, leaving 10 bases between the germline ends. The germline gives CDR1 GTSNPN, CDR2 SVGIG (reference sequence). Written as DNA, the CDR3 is TGTGCCTGGAAAGGGGCTTTCACTGAAGCTTTCTTT. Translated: CAWKGAFTEAFF.

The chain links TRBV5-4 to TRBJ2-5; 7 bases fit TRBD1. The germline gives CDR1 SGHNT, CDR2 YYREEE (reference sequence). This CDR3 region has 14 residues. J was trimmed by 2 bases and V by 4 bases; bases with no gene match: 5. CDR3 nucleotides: TGTGCCAGCAGCCACCGGGACAGTCAAGAGACCCAGTACTTC. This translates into CASSHRDSQETQYF.

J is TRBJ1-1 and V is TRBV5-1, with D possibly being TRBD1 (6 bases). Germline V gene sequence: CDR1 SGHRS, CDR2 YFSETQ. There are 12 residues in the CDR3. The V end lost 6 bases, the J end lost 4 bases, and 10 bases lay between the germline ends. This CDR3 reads CASKQGGTEAFF. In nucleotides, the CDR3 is TGCGCCAGCAAACAGGGTGGCACTGAAGCTTTCTTT.

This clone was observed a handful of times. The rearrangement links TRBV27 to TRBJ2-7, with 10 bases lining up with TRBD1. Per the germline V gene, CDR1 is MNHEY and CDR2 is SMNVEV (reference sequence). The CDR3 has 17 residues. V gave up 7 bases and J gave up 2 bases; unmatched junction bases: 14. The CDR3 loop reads CASTPGWRDRGTYEQYF. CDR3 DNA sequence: TGTGCCAGCACCCCCGGGTGGAGGGACAGGGGTACCTACGAGCAGTACTTC.

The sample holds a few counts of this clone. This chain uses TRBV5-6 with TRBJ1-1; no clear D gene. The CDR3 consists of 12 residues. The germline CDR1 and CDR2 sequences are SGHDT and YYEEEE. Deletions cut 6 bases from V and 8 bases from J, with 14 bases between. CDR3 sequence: CASNTPGREAFF. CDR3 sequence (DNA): TGTGCCAGCAACACTCCGGGGAGAGAAGCTTTCTTT. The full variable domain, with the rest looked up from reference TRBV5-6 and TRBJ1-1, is DAGVTQSPTHLIKTRGQQVTLRCSPKSGHDTVSWYQQALGQGPQFIFQYYEEEERQRGNFPDRFSGHQFPNYSSELNVNALLLGDSALYLCASNTPGREAFFGQGTRLTVV.

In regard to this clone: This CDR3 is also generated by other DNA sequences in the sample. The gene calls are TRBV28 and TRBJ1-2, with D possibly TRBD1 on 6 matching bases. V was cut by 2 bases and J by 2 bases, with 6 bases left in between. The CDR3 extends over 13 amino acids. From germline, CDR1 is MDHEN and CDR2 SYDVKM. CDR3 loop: CASSLTGNYGYTF. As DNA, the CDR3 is TGTGCCAGCAGTTTAACAGGGAACTATGGCTACACCTTC.

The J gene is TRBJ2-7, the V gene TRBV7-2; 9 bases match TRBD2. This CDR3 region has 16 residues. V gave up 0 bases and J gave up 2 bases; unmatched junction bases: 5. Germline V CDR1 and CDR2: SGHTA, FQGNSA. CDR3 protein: CASSLAGTSRTYEQYF. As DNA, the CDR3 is TGTGCCAGCAGCTTAGCCGGGACTAGCCGCACCTACGAGCAGTACTTC.

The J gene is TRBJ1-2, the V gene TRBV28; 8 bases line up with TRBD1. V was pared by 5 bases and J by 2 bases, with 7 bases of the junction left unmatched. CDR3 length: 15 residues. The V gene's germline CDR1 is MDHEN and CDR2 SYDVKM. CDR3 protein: CASSLGQGGNYGYTF. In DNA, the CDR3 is TGTGCCAGCAGTCTAGGACAGGGAGGGAACTATGGCTACACCTTC.

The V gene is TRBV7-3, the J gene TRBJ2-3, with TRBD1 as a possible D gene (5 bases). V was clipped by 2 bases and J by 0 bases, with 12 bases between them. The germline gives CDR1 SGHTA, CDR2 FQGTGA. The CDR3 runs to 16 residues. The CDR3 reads CASSLSSQGSTDTQYF. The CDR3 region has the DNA TGTGCCAGCAGCTTATCCTCCCAGGGTAGCACAGATACGCAGTATTTT.

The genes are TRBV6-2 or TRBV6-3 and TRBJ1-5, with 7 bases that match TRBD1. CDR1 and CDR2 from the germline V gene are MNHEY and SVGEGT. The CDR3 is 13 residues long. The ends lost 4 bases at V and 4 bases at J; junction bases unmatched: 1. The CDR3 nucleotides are TGTGCCAGCAGTTTACAGGGGAATCAGCCCCAGCATTTT. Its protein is CASSLQGNQPQHF.

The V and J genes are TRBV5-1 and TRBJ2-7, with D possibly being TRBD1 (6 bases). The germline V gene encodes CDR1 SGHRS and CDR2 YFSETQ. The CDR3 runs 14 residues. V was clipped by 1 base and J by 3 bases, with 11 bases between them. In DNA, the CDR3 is TGCGCCAGCAGCTTGAGGACAGCGTTCTACGAGCAGTACTTC. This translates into CASSLRTAFYEQYF.